This entry concerns a single T cell receptor (beta chain). This sample was taken from a study of blood T cell repertoires in COVID-19. Background on the study: Some COVID-19 samples were acute and others convalescent; all came from the United States, Italy and Spain. T cells, B-cell-depleted T cells, or PBMCs supplied cDNA or gDNA.

Original processing notes: Estimates of nucleated cell counts were drawn from the amplification of reference gene primers. Data came from immunoSEQ multiplex PCR; TCRdb stores just in-frame clones and leaves some out. V and J calls plus clone size are reproduced from that table; the DNA served to infer D and trimming. This table holds 240,000 or so clones, around 86% found once. Sequencing was done on a sample of peripheral blood. The origin of this receptor is a woman in her 70s with active or convalescent COVID-19.

CDR3 region: CASSSLPGQGNSPLHF. CDR3 sequence (DNA): TGTGCCAGTAGTTCCCTACCGGGACAGGGGAATTCACCCCTCCACTTT. The chain has TRBV19 and TRBJ1-6; 10 nucleotides agree with TRBD1. The CDR3 is 16 residues long. V shed 5 bases, J shed 7 bases, and the junction held 8 bases outside the gene matches. Germline assignment: CDR1 LNHDA and CDR2 SQIVND (reference sequence).